This TCR beta chain was captured in a study of metastatic and nonmetastatic thyroid tumors. On the study more broadly: The authors compared repertoires across blood and tumor or nodule tissue from malignant and benign thyroid patients. Overall study results and limits: For both blood and tumor, malignant thyroid tumors reportedly showed significantly higher TCR beta diversity than benign nodules did.

This clone appeared once. Its specificity is unknown. As handled by the study authors: A classifier for distant metastasis in papillary thyroid cancer was constructed using CDR3 differences observed across clinicopathological groups. Via MiXCR, TCRdb re-called the PCR reads. TCRdb, rather than the study authors, made the V and J calls. The repertoire has 23,000 or so clones, around 20% of them found once; the top ten carry about 4.6%. This CDR3 has 13 amino acids. Trimming took off 0 bases at V and 3 bases at J, with 6 bases between the two ends. Germline V gives CDR1 SGHRS, CDR2 YFSETQ. No patient received treatment before thyroid surgery.

The sample comprised blood. This sequence was found in a male donor with papillary thyroid cancer or a benign thyroid nodule (not recorded which). Some clones in this sample may be carry-over from other donors' samples. The rearrangement uses TRBV5-1 and TRBJ1-2; D gene unclear. The CDR3 loop reads CASSLGQDYGYTF. Here the CDR3 DNA reads TGCGCCAGCAGCTTGGGGCAGGACTATGGCTACACCTTC.